The T cell receptor beta chain described here comes from a study of cytomegalovirus exposure and HLA in healthy donors. The primer mix had 60 Vbeta and 13 Jbeta primers. Method: immunoSEQ multiplex PCR; TCRdb's copy keeps in-frame clones and lacks some. The profile shows around 140,000 clones, approximately 79% of them singletons. The V gene lost 6 bases and the J gene lost 7 bases, with 16 bases spanning the gap. This CDR3 spans 15 amino acids. Germline loops: CDR1 SEHNR, CDR2 FQNEAQ (reference sequence). The material sequenced was PBMCs. The receptor's source is a male donor in good health and CMV-seronegative. The chain is built from TRBV7-9 and TRBJ1-6; no clear D. Written as DNA, the CDR3 is TGTGCCAGCAGTTTCGCAACCCGACTGAATTCACCCCTCCACTTT. Protein product: CASSFATRLNSPLHF.